The clone carrying this T cell receptor (beta chain) has ten or more counts. This record belongs to a study of T cells in Graves' hyperthyroidism and ophthalmopathy. Template material for amplifying TCR beta CDR3 regions consisted of RNA transcripts. During a first-round RT-PCR of the TCR CDR3, the HTBI primer set was used. TCRdb re-called the multiplex PCR reads with MiXCR, one entry per CDR3 protein. The sample contains under 450,000 distinct CDR3 sequences, about 18% of which appear only once. Germline V CDR1 and CDR2: DFQATT, SNEGSKA (reference sequence). This CDR3 is 15 amino acids long. V shed 1 base and J shed 0 bases, with 11 bases lying between them.

The sequencing input was blood. This chain links TRBV20-1 with TRBJ2-3; D uncertain. The sequence derives from a woman aged 25 to 45 with Graves' hyperthyroidism that later progressed to Graves' ophthalmopathy. CDR3 sequence (DNA): TGCAGTGCTAGAGGCATTGAGGCTAGCACAGATACGCAGTATTTT. Translating gives CSARGIEASTDTQYF.